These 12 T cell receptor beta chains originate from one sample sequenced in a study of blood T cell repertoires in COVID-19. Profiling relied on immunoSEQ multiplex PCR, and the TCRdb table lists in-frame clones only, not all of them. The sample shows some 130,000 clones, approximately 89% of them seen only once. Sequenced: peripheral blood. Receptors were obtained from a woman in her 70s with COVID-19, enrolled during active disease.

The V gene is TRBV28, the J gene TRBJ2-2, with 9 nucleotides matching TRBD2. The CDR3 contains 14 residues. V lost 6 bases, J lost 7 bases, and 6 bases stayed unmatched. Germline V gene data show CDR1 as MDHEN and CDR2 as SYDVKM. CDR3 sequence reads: CASSSYSGGGELFF. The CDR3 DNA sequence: TGTGCCAGCAGCTCCTATAGCGGGGGCGGGGAGCTGTTTTTT.

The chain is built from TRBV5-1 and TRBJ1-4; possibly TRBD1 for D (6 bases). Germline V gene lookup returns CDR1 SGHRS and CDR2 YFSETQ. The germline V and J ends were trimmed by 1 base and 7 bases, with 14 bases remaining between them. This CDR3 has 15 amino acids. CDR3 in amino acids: CASSLSPGVAEKLFF. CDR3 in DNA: TGCGCCAGCAGCTTGAGTCCAGGGGTGGCTGAAAAACTGTTTTTT.

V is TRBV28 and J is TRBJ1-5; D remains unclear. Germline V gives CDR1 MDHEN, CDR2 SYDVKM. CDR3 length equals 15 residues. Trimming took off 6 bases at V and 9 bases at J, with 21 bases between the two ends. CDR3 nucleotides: TGTGCCAGCAGGAAGCTAGGACGGGAACTCCGGCCCCAGCATTTT. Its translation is CASRKLGRELRPQHF.

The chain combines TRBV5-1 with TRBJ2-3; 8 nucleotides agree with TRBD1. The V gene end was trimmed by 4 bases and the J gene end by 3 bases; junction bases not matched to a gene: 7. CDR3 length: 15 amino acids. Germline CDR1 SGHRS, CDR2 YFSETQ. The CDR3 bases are TGCGCCAGCAGCCCTCAGGGACAGGAGACAGATACGCAGTATTTT. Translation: CASSPQGQETDTQYF.

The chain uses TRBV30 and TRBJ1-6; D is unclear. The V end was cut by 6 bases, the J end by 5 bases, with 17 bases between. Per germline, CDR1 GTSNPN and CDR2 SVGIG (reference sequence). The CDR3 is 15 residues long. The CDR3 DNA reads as TGTGCCTGCCAGTGGCTCGGAGGGCATAATTCACCCCTCCACTTT. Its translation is CACQWLGGHNSPLHF.

This chain's CDR3 is CASSPPWSRTGESTDTQYF. The CDR3 bases are TGTGCCAGCAGCCCGCCCTGGTCGCGTACAGGGGAGAGCACAGATACGCAGTATTTT. The chain is built from TRBV7-9 and TRBJ2-3, with 7 bases matching TRBD1. Unmatched junction bases numbered 17, after V lost 5 bases and J lost 0 bases. The germline V gene encodes CDR1 SEHNR and CDR2 FQNEAQ (reference sequence). The CDR3 loop spans 19 amino acids.

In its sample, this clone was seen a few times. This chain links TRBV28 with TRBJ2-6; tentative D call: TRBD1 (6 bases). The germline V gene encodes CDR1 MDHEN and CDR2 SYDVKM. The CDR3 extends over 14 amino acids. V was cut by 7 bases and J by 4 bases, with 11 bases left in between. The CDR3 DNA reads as TGTGCCAGCATCCAGGGGTCCGGGGCCAACGTCCTGACTTTC. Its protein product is CASIQGSGANVLTF.

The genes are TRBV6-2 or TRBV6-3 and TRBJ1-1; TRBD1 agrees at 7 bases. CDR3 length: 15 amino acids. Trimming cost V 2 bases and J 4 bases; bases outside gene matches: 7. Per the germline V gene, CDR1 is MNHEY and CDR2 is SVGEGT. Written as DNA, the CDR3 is TGTGCCAGCAGTTACGGCAGGGGGACTCCCACTGAAGCTTTCTTT. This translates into CASSYGRGTPTEAFF.

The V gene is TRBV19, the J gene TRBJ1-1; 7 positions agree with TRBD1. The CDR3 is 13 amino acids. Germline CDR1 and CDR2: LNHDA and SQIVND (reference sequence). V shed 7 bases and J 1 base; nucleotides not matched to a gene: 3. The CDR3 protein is CASTRDRNTEAFF. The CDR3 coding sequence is TGTGCCAGTACTAGGGACAGGAACACTGAAGCTTTCTTT.

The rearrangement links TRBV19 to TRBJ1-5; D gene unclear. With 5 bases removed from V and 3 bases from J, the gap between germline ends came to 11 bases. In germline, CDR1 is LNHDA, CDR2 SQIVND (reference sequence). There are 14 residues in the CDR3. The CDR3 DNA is TGTGCCAGTAGTGTTCAGTCGCTCAATCAGCCCCAGCATTTT. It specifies CASSVQSLNQPQHF.

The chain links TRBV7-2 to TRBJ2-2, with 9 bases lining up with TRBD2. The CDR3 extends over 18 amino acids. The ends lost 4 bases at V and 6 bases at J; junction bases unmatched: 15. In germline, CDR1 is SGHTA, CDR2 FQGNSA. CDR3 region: CASSSLLNGGGASGELFF. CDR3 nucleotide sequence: TGTGCCAGCAGCTCCCTTCTTAACGGCGGGGGGGCATCCGGGGAGCTGTTTTTT.

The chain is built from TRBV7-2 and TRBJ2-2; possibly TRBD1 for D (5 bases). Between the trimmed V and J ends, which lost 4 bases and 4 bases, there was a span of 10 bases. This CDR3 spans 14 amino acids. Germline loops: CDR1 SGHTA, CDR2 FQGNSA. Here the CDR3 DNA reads TGTGCCAGCAGCTGGGGCGGAAGCACCGGGGAGCTGTTTTTT. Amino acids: CASSWGGSTGELFF.